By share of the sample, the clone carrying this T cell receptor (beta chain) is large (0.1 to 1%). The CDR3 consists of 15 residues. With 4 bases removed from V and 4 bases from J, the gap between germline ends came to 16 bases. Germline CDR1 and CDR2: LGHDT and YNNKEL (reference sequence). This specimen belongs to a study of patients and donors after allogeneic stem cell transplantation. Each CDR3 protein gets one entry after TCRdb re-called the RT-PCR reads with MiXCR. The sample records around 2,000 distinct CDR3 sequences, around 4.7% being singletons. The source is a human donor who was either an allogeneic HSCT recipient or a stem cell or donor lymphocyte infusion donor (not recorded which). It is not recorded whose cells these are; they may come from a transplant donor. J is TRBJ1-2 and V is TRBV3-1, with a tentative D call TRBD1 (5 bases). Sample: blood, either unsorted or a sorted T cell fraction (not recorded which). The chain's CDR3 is CASSPTRQTPYGYTF. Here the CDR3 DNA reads TGTGCCAGCAGCCCGACCCGACAGACCCCCTATGGCTACACCTTC.